This record looks at one T cell receptor beta chain sequence and its context. Per the study methods: Nucleated cell number was recorded as an estimate derived from reference gene primer amplification. Some clones are missing from TCRdb's copy, which holds only in-frame ones; the method was immunoSEQ multiplex PCR. That table is the source of V, J and clone size, and D and trimming were worked out from the DNA. The sample lists roughly 230,000 clones; less than 85% were seen once. The data were taken from a study of blood T cell repertoires in COVID-19. This CDR3 has 15 amino acids. V lost 2 bases to trimming and J lost 5 bases, with 15 bases between them. In germline, CDR1 is SGHVS, CDR2 FQNEAQ.

This clonotype originated in a woman over 75 with acute or convalescent COVID-19. This chain links TRBV7-8 with TRBJ2-5; D might be TRBD2 (7 bases). Input material: peripheral blood. This CDR3 reads CASSLLRGALETQYF. The CDR3 DNA reads as TGTGCCAGCAGCTTACTTCGGGGGGCCCTGGAGACCCAGTACTTC.